Shown below are 2 T cell receptor beta chains from a single sample sequenced in a study of response to subunit inactivated influenza vaccine. TCRdb re-called the RT-PCR reads with MiXCR, one entry per CDR3 protein. The sample lists 400,000 to 650,000 distinct CDR3 sequences, around 7.9% occurring once. The material sequenced was PBMCs from blood, taken around 25 months after vaccination. These receptor sequences come from a man between 50 and 75 years old who received an inactivated influenza vaccine.

This clonotype has ten or more counts. The chain is built from TRBV7-2 and TRBJ1-5; the D gene is possibly TRBD1 (5 bases). The CDR3 sequence is 14 residues long. Germline CDR1 and CDR2: SGHTA and FQGNSA. V was shortened by 1 base and J by 3 bases, with 7 bases between the two germline ends. CDR3 protein: CASSLGDLNQPQHF. The CDR3 nucleotides are TGTGCCAGCAGCTTAGGGGACCTCAATCAGCCCCAGCATTTT.

This chain joins TRBV28 and TRBJ2-3, with a tentative D call TRBD1 (6 bases). Per germline, CDR1 MDHEN and CDR2 SYDVKM. The CDR3 totals 14 residues. Trimming took 7 bases from V and 3 from J, leaving 14 bases between them. The CDR3 DNA is TGTGCCAGCACCCTAACCACAGGGACAGATACGCAGTATTTT. It specifies CASTLTTGTDTQYF.